Sequencing of this T cell receptor beta chain was carried out in a study of blood T cell repertoires in COVID-19. Overall study: There were acute and convalescent COVID-19 samples, and they came from the United States, Italy and Spain. PBMCs, B-cell-depleted T cells, or T cells were the source of the cDNA or gDNA that made up the material.

Per the original data handling: Estimates of nucleated cell counts were drawn from the amplification of reference gene primers. This table comes from immunoSEQ multiplex PCR, and its TCRdb copy is limited to in-frame clones, with some not included. V and J calls and clone size follow that table, whereas D and trimming were derived from the DNA. This sample yields around 200,000 clones, of which approximately 91% are seen a single time; 1.1% belongs to the top ten. The CDR3 runs to 15 residues. With V trimmed by 2 bases and J by 6 bases, 7 bases remained unmatched. Germline lookup yields CDR1 SGHRS and CDR2 YFSETQ.

The sequencing sample was made of peripheral blood. This TCR came from a man in his thirties or forties with acute or convalescent COVID-19. The V call is TRBV5-1, the J call TRBJ2-7; 11 bases align to TRBD2. The DNA for the CDR3 is TGCGCCAGCAGCTTCACTAGCGGGGGACCGTCCGAGCAGTACTTC. Its protein product is CASSFTSGGPSEQYF.